The text below deals with one TCR beta chain. This record comes from a study of blood T cell repertoires in COVID-19. There are 12 residues in the CDR3. The germline V gene encodes CDR1 LGHDT and CDR2 YNNKEL (reference sequence). Trimming removed 6 bases from V and 9 bases from J, with 9 bases in between. Self-reported history from a screening survey and questionnaire set each donor's cohort. Among Cohort 3 donors, those recovered had two negative PCRs, clearance, or symptom resolution. Assay: immunoSEQ multiplex PCR; the TCRdb copy retains only in-frame clones and omits some. The sample lists about 250,000 clones, roughly 84% seen once, with roughly 3.1% in the top ten.

This receptor was identified in a man over 45 who had recovered from COVID-19. The V and J genes are TRBV3-1 (or the pseudogene TRBV3-2) and TRBJ1-6; D gene uncertain. The material sequenced was PBMCs or T cells enriched from blood (not recorded which). DNA for the CDR3: TGTGCCAGCAGTGTGGCGGCTTCACCCCTCCACTTT. Its protein is CASSVAASPLHF.